This entry concerns a single T cell receptor beta chain. Its antigen remains unidentified. This record comes from a study of a mutant IDH1 vaccine in newly diagnosed glioma. Study information: Participants attended visit V12, the safety follow-up, at week 35, and then attended visit V13 at week 47.

Time point meaning: week 47, end of study. Every vaccination contained 300 ug of the mutant IDH1 20-mer peptide and was paired with topical imiquimod. Data came from immunoSEQ multiplex PCR; TCRdb stores just in-frame clones and leaves some out. Of tens of thousands of clones listed, over 80% were seen once; the top ten hold about 4%. This clonotype originated in a man aged 30 to 39 with glioma. Sequences were derived from PBMCs, sampled from a glioma patient whose treatment included an IDH1 peptide vaccine.

The CDR3 DNA reads TGTGCCGCCCAGGGGGACCAGTCCTACGAGCAGTACTTC. This sequence encodes CAAQGDQSYEQYF. This chain uses TRBV6-1 with TRBJ2-7; TRBD1 matches 7 bases. Germline V gives CDR1 MNHNS, CDR2 SASEGT. Germline trimming cut 11 bases from V and 1 base from J; bases unmatched to any gene: 8. The CDR3 totals 13 residues.